This T cell receptor (beta chain) was observed in a study of blood T cell repertoires in COVID-19. Study summary: Specimens from acute and convalescent COVID-19 originated in the United States, Italy and Spain. The analysed material was cDNA or gDNA that came from T cells, B-cell-depleted T cells, or PBMCs.

V lost 3 bases and J lost 0, with 9 bases in between. CDR3 length: 15 amino acids. The germline CDR1 and CDR2 sequences are LNHDA and SQIVND (reference sequence). This clone occurred once. Some clones are missing from TCRdb's copy, which holds only in-frame ones; the method was immunoSEQ multiplex PCR. The sample gives 250,000 to 300,000 clones, 87% of which show up once; 2% to 2.5% is in the top ten. This receptor was identified in a woman between 50 and 59 years old who had recovered from COVID-19. The rearrangement links TRBV19 to TRBJ2-1; D call uncertain. What was sequenced was peripheral blood. In DNA, the CDR3 is TGTGCCAGTAGTATCCGGTCGAGCTCCTACAATGAGCAGTTCTTC. Protein product: CASSIRSSSYNEQFF.